Sequencing of this TCR beta chain was carried out in a study of T cell responses to AZD1222 COVID-19 vaccine. Study results and caveats: Distributed over spike, vaccine-associated CD4 TCRs predominated at 160-218 and 743-854. Mostly white British, mostly female donors; authors suggested clonal diversity may be underestimated.

On this clone: Its target is unknown.

Here immunoSEQ multiplex PCR was the method, and the copy in TCRdb shows in-frame clones only, minus some. The repertoire holds about 88,000 clones, with under 95% as singletons. The CDR3 has 15 amino acids. Trimming stripped 0 bases from V and 0 bases from J, with 6 bases between. Germline CDR1 and CDR2: SGHRS and YFSETQ. The chain uses TRBV5-1 and TRBJ2-2; no clear D gene. This TCR came from an adult in good health. The starting material was peripheral blood, obtained on day 0 of MenACWY control vaccination. This chain's CDR3 is CASSLGQPNTGELFF. The CDR3 nucleotides are TGCGCCAGCAGCTTGGGTCAGCCGAACACCGGGGAGCTGTTTTTT.